The clone carrying this T cell receptor (beta chain) occurred many times. Researchers took RNA transcripts and amplified the TCR beta CDR3 regions from them. A first-round RT-PCR of the TCR CDR3 used the HTBI primer set. TCRdb re-derived calls from the multiplex PCR reads in MiXCR, one entry per CDR3 protein. The top ten clones hold around a sixth of a sample with hundreds of thousands of distinct CDR3 sequences, over 15% of them seen once. This specimen belongs to a study of T cells in Graves' hyperthyroidism and ophthalmopathy. Graves' hyperthyroidism qualified as stable when ophthalmopathy did not progress within 18 months. Hyperthyroidism, newly diagnosed and lasting under 2 months, affected patients aged 18 to 65. Each 10 ml fresh peripheral blood draw supplied the PBMCs. Germline V gene sequence: CDR1 ENHRY, CDR2 SYGVKD. The CDR3 sequence is 13 residues long. The ends lost 6 bases at V and 4 bases at J; junction bases unmatched: 2.

This clonotype was obtained from a woman between 18 and 29 years old with Graves' hyperthyroidism. The sequencing input was blood. This chain uses TRBV10-3 with TRBJ2-2; 7 bases are shared with TRBD1. In nucleotides, the CDR3 is TGTGCCATCAGACAGGGGATCACCGGGGAGCTGTTTTTT. Protein sequence: CAIRQGITGELFF.